Shown below are 30 T cell receptor beta chains from a single sample sequenced in a study of cytomegalovirus exposure and HLA in healthy donors. Researchers ran the PCR with 60 Vbeta and 13 Jbeta primers. The repertoire was sequenced with immunoSEQ multiplex PCR; TCRdb's copy has only in-frame clones and lacks some. This table has more than 100,000 clones, 15% appearing once. Sequenced sample: PBMCs. The origin of the receptors is a young woman in good health and CMV-seronegative.

The chain is built from TRBV29-1 and TRBJ1-5; tentatively, D is TRBD1 (6 bases). The ends were cut back, 7 bases at V and 2 bases at J, with 15 bases in the middle. Per the germline V gene, CDR1 is SQVTM and CDR2 is ANQGSEA. The CDR3 is made up of 14 amino acids. CDR3 nucleotide sequence: TGCAGCGCGACAGGCGGTTCGGGCAATCAGCCCCAGCATTTT. Translation gives CSATGGSGNQPQHF.

The genes are TRBV19 and TRBJ1-4; possibly TRBD1 for D (6 bases). Looked up from germline, CDR1 is LNHDA and CDR2 is SQIVND (reference sequence). This CDR3 region has 13 residues. CDR3 amino acids: CASLGTLNEKLFF. DNA for the CDR3: TGTGCATCCCTCGGGACACTCAATGAAAAACTGTTTTTT.

The gene calls are TRBV15 and TRBJ1-1, with 8 bases that match TRBD1. The CDR3 loop spans 15 amino acids. Germline assignment: CDR1 LNHNV and CDR2 YYDKDF (reference sequence). V lost 4 bases, J lost 1 base, and 5 bases stayed unmatched. Here the CDR3 reads CATSKGTGTNTEAFF. Written as DNA, the CDR3 is TGTGCCACCAGCAAGGGGACAGGCACGAACACTGAAGCTTTCTTT.

V is TRBV7-7 and J is TRBJ2-5; a weak D match, TRBD1 (5 bases). This CDR3 comprises 16 residues. V lost 5 bases to trimming and J lost 5 bases, with 21 bases between them. The germline CDR1 and CDR2 sequences are SSHAT and FNYEAQ (reference sequence). The CDR3 loop is CASSTYRMGLGETQYF. CDR3 nucleotides: TGTGCCAGCAGCACGTACCGCATGGGGCTGGGGGAGACCCAGTACTTC.

The sample holds a few counts of this clone. V and J are TRBV11-2 and TRBJ2-2; 7 nucleotides align to TRBD2. Germline lookup yields CDR1 SGHAT and CDR2 FQNNGV. The CDR3 has 15 residues. The trim removed 3 bases at V and 6 bases at J, leaving 7 bases unmatched. The CDR3 protein is CASSFRLAVPGELFF. The CDR3 DNA sequence: TGTGCCAGCAGCTTCCGTCTAGCGGTGCCCGGGGAGCTGTTTTTT.

V gene TRBV9 combines with J gene TRBJ2-3; TRBD2 matches at 7 bases. This CDR3 region has 13 residues. Germline CDR1 reads SGDLS; CDR2 reads YYNGEE. Trimming removed 4 bases from V and 2 bases from J; junction bases left unmatched: 1. CDR3 residues: CASSRGDTDTQYF. In DNA form, the CDR3 reads TGTGCCAGCAGCCGGGGGGACACAGATACGCAGTATTTT. The full variable domain, rest sourced from reference TRBV9 and TRBJ2-3, is DSGVTQTPKHLITATGQRVTLRCSPRSGDLSVYWYQQSLDQGLQFLIQYYNGEERAKGNILERFSAQQFPDLHSELNLSSLELGDSALYFCASSRGDTDTQYFGPGTRLTVL.

This chain connects TRBV28 to TRBJ1-1; D remains unclear. This CDR3 has 12 residues. Trimming pared 9 bases from V and 3 bases from J, leaving 11 bases between. In germline, CDR1 is MDHEN, CDR2 SYDVKM. CDR3 region: CASGRVDTEAFF. CDR3 coding DNA: TGTGCCAGTGGGCGCGTAGACACTGAAGCTTTCTTT.

This clone was detected only a few times. CDR3 bases: TGTGCCAGTAGTCCAAGCGGGGGGTTTACCTACGAGCAGTACTTC. Translation: CASSPSGGFTYEQYF. This chain uses TRBV19 with TRBJ2-7; 9 bases map to TRBD2. This CDR3 comprises 15 residues. CDR1 is LNHDA and CDR2 is SQIVND in the germline V gene (reference sequence). Unmatched junction bases numbered 7, after V lost 5 bases and J lost 2 bases.

V usage is TRBV7-6 and J usage is TRBJ1-6, with 7 nucleotides matching TRBD1. Germline CDR1 and CDR2: SGHVS and FNYEAQ. The CDR3 loop spans 14 amino acids. V was clipped by 4 bases and J by 10 bases; unmatched bases: 7. The CDR3 region is CASSSRDRGSPLHF. CDR3 DNA: TGTGCCAGCAGCTCACGGGACAGAGGATCACCCCTCCACTTT.

This clone was seen a few times. The rearrangement joins TRBV19 to TRBJ1-2; 10 positions agree with TRBD1. CDR1 LNHDA and CDR2 SQIVND come from the germline V gene (reference sequence). The V segment lost 7 bases and the J segment 6 bases; nucleotides outside the gene matches: 11. The CDR3 runs 15 residues. The CDR3, as DNA: TGTGCCAGTACCCTGACAGGGGGCGCGTCCGATGGCTACACCTTC. This codes for CASTLTGGASDGYTF.

Here the CDR3 reads CASSLGQLGGELFF. DNA for the CDR3: TGTGCCAGCAGTTTAGGGCAGCTGGGCGGGGAGCTGTTTTTT. The chain couples TRBV28 to TRBJ2-2; no definite D call. Germline assignment: CDR1 MDHEN and CDR2 SYDVKM. Trimming left V 2 bases short and J 7 bases short, with 11 bases between. The length of the CDR3 is 14 residues. The whole variable domain, filled in from reference TRBV28 and TRBJ2-2, reads DVKVTQSSRYLVKRTGEKVFLECVQDMDHENMFWYRQDPGLGLRLIYFSYDVKMKEKGDIPEGYSVSREKKERFSLILESASTNQTSMYLCASSLGQLGGELFFGEGSRLTVL.

This chain links TRBV5-1 with TRBJ2-5, with TRBD2 matching over 7 bases. The J call is doubtful: the DNA matches TRBJ2-7 better. The CDR3 sequence is 15 residues long. CDR1 and CDR2 from the germline V gene are SGHRS and YFSETQ. CDR3 sequence: CASSLGVGGFDEQYF. In DNA, the CDR3 is TGCGCCAGCAGCTTGGGTGTGGGGGGGTTCGACGAGCAGTACTTC.

The chain uses TRBV29-1 and TRBJ2-5, with TRBD2 matching 10 bases. The CDR3 totals 14 residues. The V gene end was trimmed by 6 bases and the J gene end by 1 base; junction bases not matched to a gene: 5. CDR1 and CDR2 from the germline V gene are SQVTM and ANQGSEA. CDR3 amino acids: CSVGTSGVQETQYF. DNA for the CDR3: TGCAGCGTCGGAACTAGCGGGGTCCAAGAGACCCAGTACTTC.

The gene calls are TRBV30 and TRBJ2-2; D perhaps matches TRBD2 (6 bases). CDR1 and CDR2 (germline): GTSNPN, SVGIG (reference sequence). V lost 2 bases and J lost 7, with 14 bases in between. The CDR3 covers 14 residues. The CDR3: CAWSIRLEGGELFF. The CDR3 DNA is TGTGCCTGGAGTATCAGACTAGAGGGCGGGGAGCTGTTTTTT.

This clone has just a few counts. The V call is TRBV6-4, the J call TRBJ2-3; the match to TRBD2 covers 7 bases. CDR3 length equals 15 residues. J gave up 1 base and V 3 bases, and 4 bases lay outside the gene matches. CDR1 MRHNA and CDR2 SNTAGT come from the germline V gene. In DNA form, the CDR3 reads TGTGCCAGCAGTGAATCGGCGGGGGGCACAGATACGCAGTATTTT. It is translated as CASSESAGGTDTQYF.

This clone was seen only once. The chain recombines TRBV4-1 with TRBJ2-3, with TRBD1 as a possible D gene (6 bases). The CDR3 totals 14 residues. With 4 bases removed from V and 2 bases from J, the gap between germline ends came to 10 bases. Germline lookup yields CDR1 MGHRA and CDR2 YSYEKL. Here the CDR3 DNA reads TGCGCCAGCAGCCGGGGGCCTTACACAGATACGCAGTATTTT. As protein: CASSRGPYTDTQYF.

At least ten counts were recorded for this clone. This sample includes further DNA sequences coding for the same CDR3. V and J are TRBV4-2 and TRBJ1-1, with D maybe TRBD1 (5 bases). Trimming cost V 1 base and J 3 bases, with 9 bases left between them. Germline V gives CDR1 LGHNA, CDR2 YNFKEQ. The CDR3 has 14 residues. The CDR3 DNA reads as TGTGCCAGCAGCCAAGGCCTAGGGGACACTGAAGCTTTCTTT. It translates to CASSQGLGDTEAFF.

The gene calls are TRBV4-1 and TRBJ1-2; 8 positions agree with TRBD1. The CDR3 loop spans 16 amino acids. J was trimmed by 6 bases and V by 3 bases; bases with no gene match: 12. Germline lookup yields CDR1 MGHRA and CDR2 YSYEKL. The CDR3 nucleotides are TGCGCCAGCAGCCACCTCCCGACAGGGGACGTAGATGGCTACACCTTC. It translates to CASSHLPTGDVDGYTF.

V and J are TRBV30 and TRBJ2-1, with D maybe TRBD2 (5 bases). Germline assignment: CDR1 GTSNPN and CDR2 SVGIG (reference sequence). V shed 1 base and J shed 4 bases, with 8 bases lying between them. This CDR3 comprises 13 residues. The CDR3: CAWSGERYNEQFF. The CDR3 DNA reads TGTGCCTGGAGTGGGGAGCGGTACAATGAGCAGTTCTTC.

The table lists this clone with a few counts. The genes are TRBV1 and TRBJ1-1; TRBD1, the table's D call, lacks a check against the DNA. TRBV1 is listed as a pseudogene. The CDR3 contains 13 residues. CDR3 sequence reads: CPSHTRGRTEAFF. The CDR3 DNA reads as TGCCCCAGCCATACCAGGGGGCGCACTGAAGCTTTCTTT.

The chain uses TRBV2 and TRBJ2-7; unclear D gene. The CDR3 loop spans 13 amino acids. Deletions cut 4 bases from V and 3 bases from J, with 10 bases between. Germline V gives CDR1 SNHLY, CDR2 FYNNEI. This chain's CDR3 is CASSVITNYEQYF. The CDR3 DNA reads as TGTGCCAGCAGTGTTATTACTAACTACGAGCAGTACTTC.

Only a few counts were recorded for this clone. The V gene is TRBV5-1, the J gene TRBJ1-2; 10 bases agree with TRBD1. The CDR3 covers 15 residues. CDR1 and CDR2 (germline): SGHRS, YFSETQ. The junction had 3 bases not matched to a gene; V was cut back by 3 bases and J by 1 base. CDR3 amino acids: CASSSDRGHNYGYTF. The CDR3 region has the DNA TGCGCCAGCAGCTCTGACAGGGGGCATAACTATGGCTACACCTTC.

This clone was detected only a few times. The chain joins TRBV7-9 to TRBJ1-1; 7 nucleotides align to TRBD1. Germline CDR1 reads SEHNR; CDR2 reads FQNEAQ (reference sequence). V lost 3 bases and J lost 7; bases outside the gene matches: 8. This CDR3 has 14 amino acids. CDR3 DNA sequence: TGTGCCAGCAGCTTCGTAGGGACAGCCGTTGAAGCTTTCTTT. Translated, it gives CASSFVGTAVEAFF.

This clone was recorded a few times. V and J are TRBV2 and TRBJ2-1, with TRBD1 matching 7 bases. The V gene end was trimmed by 5 bases and the J gene end by 7 bases; junction bases not matched to a gene: 2. CDR3 length: 12 amino acids. Germline-derived CDR1 and CDR2 are SNHLY and FYNNEI. The CDR3 nucleotides are TGTGCCAGCAGTCTGACAGGGAATGAGCAGTTCTTC. Its translation is CASSLTGNEQFF. The variable domain in full, completed from reference TRBV2 and TRBJ2-1, reads EPEVTQTPSHQVTQMGQEVILRCVPISNHLYFYWYRQILGQKVEFLVSFYNNEISEKSEIFDDQFSVERPDGSNFTLKIRSTKLEDSAMYFCASSLTGNEQFFGPGTRLTVL.

The chain links TRBV6-1 to TRBJ1-4; D gene ambiguous. The CDR3 consists of 15 residues. Trimming left V 6 bases short and J 8 bases short, with 19 bases between. Germline-derived CDR1 and CDR2 are MNHNS and SASEGT. CDR3 residues: CASSPGEGGGEKLFF. The CDR3 region has the DNA TGTGCCAGCAGCCCTGGGGAGGGAGGTGGGGAAAAACTGTTTTTT.

This clone was detected only a few times. The chain is built from TRBV5-1 and TRBJ2-3; D ambiguous. CDR3 length: 14 amino acids. Germline V gene data show CDR1 as SGHRS and CDR2 as YFSETQ. V shed 0 bases and J shed 1 base, with 6 bases lying between them. The chain's CDR3 is CASSLGLGTDTQYF. The CDR3 DNA sequence: TGCGCCAGCAGCTTGGGGCTTGGCACAGATACGCAGTATTTT.

This clone was observed a handful of times. V and J are TRBV6-5 and TRBJ1-2; 10 bases map to TRBD1. The CDR3 loop spans 14 amino acids. J lost 3 bases, V lost 6 bases, and 4 bases had no gene match. Germline V gene data show CDR1 as MNHEY and CDR2 as SVGAGI. CDR3 nucleotides: TGTGCCAGCAGGACGACAGGGGGCGACTATGGCTACACCTTC. The encoded protein is CASRTTGGDYGYTF.

This clone was counted only a few times. The chain joins TRBV5-8 to TRBJ2-2; 7 bases match TRBD1. The ends lost 5 bases at V and 0 bases at J; junction bases unmatched: 7. This CDR3 region has 16 residues. Germline V gene lookup returns CDR1 SGHTS and CDR2 YDEGEE. In DNA form, the CDR3 reads TGTGCCAGCAGTTTTGACAGGGCCCCGAACACCGGGGAGCTGTTTTTT. Translation: CASSFDRAPNTGELFF.

The V gene is TRBV29-1, the J gene TRBJ2-3, with TRBD1 matching over 7 bases. This CDR3 is built from 16 residues. Unmatched junction bases numbered 11, after V lost 1 base and J lost 4 bases. The V gene's germline CDR1 is SQVTM and CDR2 ANQGSEA. DNA for the CDR3: TGCAGCGTTGAAGGGGGGACAGCCCCCAATCCAGATACGCAGTATTTT. Translating gives CSVEGGTAPNPDTQYF.

V gene TRBV10-1 combines with J gene TRBJ2-3; TRBD1 matches at 12 bases. In germline, CDR1 is WNHNN, CDR2 SYGVQD (reference sequence). This CDR3 has 15 amino acids. V lost 0 bases, J lost 8 bases, and 3 bases stayed unmatched. In DNA form, the CDR3 reads TGCGCCAGCAGTGAGTCTGGGACAGGGGGCCTTACGCAGTATTTT. Protein sequence: CASSESGTGGLTQYF.